This T cell receptor (beta chain) is drawn from a study of shared clonotypes between healthy human individuals. Regarding the study as a whole: Some naive CD4 clonotypes, around 5%, turned up in common across four donors. Across subsets, estimated richness was generally greater for naive than for memory populations.

V was shortened by 0 bases and J by 1 base, with 10 bases between the two germline ends. This CDR3 contains 15 residues. The germline gives CDR1 SGHTS, CDR2 YDEGEE. On this clone: Its antigen is as yet unknown.

Assay used: immunoSEQ multiplex PCR; TCRdb lists only in-frame clones, some missing. In the table there are roughly 2,500,000 clones, approximately 93% of which are singletons. This chain links TRBV5-8 with TRBJ1-1; D ambiguous. The receptor comes from a man younger than 35 in good health. Some clones in this sample may be carry-over from other donors' samples. Sequenced material: naive CD4+ T cells from PBMCs. Sample subset: CD45RA+ positively selected. The CDR3 region has the DNA TGTGCCAGCAGCTTGGCCCCCCCACAGAACACTGAAGCTTTCTTT. This translates into CASSLAPPQNTEAFF.